The 30 T cell receptor beta chains below all came from one sample that was sequenced in a study of Ad26.COV2.S vaccination and SARS-CoV-2 variants. Documented treatment: 19 received Ad26.COV2.S at low or high dose, single or two shots; a few received placebo; per-sample allocation not given. Collection of samples fell on day 63 after the first vaccine or placebo injection. The table came from immunoSEQ multiplex PCR; TCRdb's copy has only in-frame clones and leaves some out. The sample holds around 300,000 clones, around 89% seen once. The material sequenced was peripheral blood, taken in a trial of Ad26.COV2.S vaccine versus placebo. The receptors stem from a person aged 18-65 years who received the Ad26.COV2.S COVID-19 vaccine or a placebo.

The V gene is TRBV19, the J gene TRBJ2-7; maybe TRBD2 (5 bases). There are 15 residues in the CDR3. With 5 bases removed from V and 4 bases from J, the gap between germline ends came to 18 bases. In germline, CDR1 is LNHDA, CDR2 SQIVND (reference sequence). As DNA, the CDR3 is TGTGCCAGTAGTGCACCAATGACGTCGGGGTACGAGCAGTACTTC. Translated: CASSAPMTSGYEQYF. Drawing the rest from reference TRBV19 and TRBJ2-7, the complete variable domain is DGGITQSPKYLFRKEGQNVTLSCEQNLNHDAMYWYRQDPGQGLRLIYYSQIVNDFQKGDIAEGYSVSREKKESFPLTVTSAQKNPTAFYLCASSAPMTSGYEQYFGPGTRLTVT.

This clone was observed a single time. V and J are TRBV25-1 and TRBJ2-1; 7 bases align to TRBD1. The CDR3 spans 15 residues. From germline, CDR1 is MGHDK and CDR2 SYGVNS. V gave up 5 bases and J gave up 2 bases; unmatched junction bases: 6. Written as DNA, the CDR3 is TGTGCCAGCAGTCCACAGGGGTTCACCTACAATGAGCAGTTCTTC. Residues: CASSPQGFTYNEQFF.

The chain joins TRBV27 to TRBJ2-3, with TRBD2 identical over 8 bases. The CDR3 runs 15 residues. V gave up 3 bases and J gave up 4 bases; unmatched junction bases: 6. CDR1 MNHEY and CDR2 SMNVEV come from the germline V gene (reference sequence). DNA of the CDR3: TGTGCCAGCAGTTTTTCGGGAGGGCCCCCAGATACGCAGTATTTT. It encodes CASSFSGGPPDTQYF.

This chain joins TRBV4-1 and TRBJ2-5, with 9 bases matching TRBD2. There are 16 residues in the CDR3. Trimming cost V 0 bases and J 6 bases; bases outside gene matches: 8. The germline gives CDR1 MGHRA, CDR2 YSYEKL. DNA for the CDR3: TGCGCCAGCAGCCAAGATAGCGCGGGAGGGGCAAAGACCCAGTACTTC. Its translation is CASSQDSAGGAKTQYF.

The rearrangement uses TRBV10-1 and TRBJ2-1; 11 nucleotides line up with TRBD2. The germline gives CDR1 WNHNN, CDR2 SYGVQD (reference sequence). V lost 5 bases to trimming and J lost 7 bases; unmatched junction nucleotides: 7. The CDR3 has 15 amino acids. CDR3 coding DNA: TGCGCCAGCAGTACCGGGACTAGCGGACAGAATGAGCAGTTCTTC. Protein product: CASSTGTSGQNEQFF.

The genes are TRBV6-5 and TRBJ2-1; the match to TRBD1 covers 8 bases. CDR3 length: 13 residues. V shed 6 bases and J 5 bases; nucleotides not matched to a gene: 3. CDR1 MNHEY and CDR2 SVGAGI come from the germline V gene. The CDR3 loop is CASRETGDNEQFF. CDR3 DNA: TGTGCCAGCAGGGAGACAGGGGACAATGAGCAGTTCTTC.

This clone showed up just once. The V and J genes are TRBV5-6 and TRBJ2-7; D uncertain. CDR1 and CDR2 from the germline V gene are SGHDT and YYEEEE. V was shortened by 4 bases and J by 2 bases, with 13 bases between the two germline ends. The CDR3 extends over 14 amino acids. The CDR3 nucleotides are TGTGCCAGCAGCAGGACCGGGCTAACCTACGAGCAGTACTTC. Protein sequence: CASSRTGLTYEQYF. Complete variable domain (other parts from reference TRBV5-6 and TRBJ2-7): DAGVTQSPTHLIKTRGQQVTLRCSPKSGHDTVSWYQQALGQGPQFIFQYYEEEERQRGNFPDRFSGHQFPNYSSELNVNALLLGDSALYLCASSRTGLTYEQYFGPGTRLTVT.

The V call is TRBV12-5, the J call TRBJ2-7; 10 bases align to TRBD2. Germline V lookup: CDR1 LGHNT, CDR2 FRNRAP. This CDR3 is built from 15 residues. V gave up 7 bases and J gave up 1 base; unmatched junction bases: 7. Written as DNA, the CDR3 is TGTGCTAGTGCCCCAGCGGGAGGGCCTTCCTACGAGCAGTACTTC. Encoded protein: CASAPAGGPSYEQYF.

The chain couples TRBV11-2 to TRBJ1-1; possibly TRBD1 for D (5 bases). V gave up 5 bases and J gave up 1 base, with 17 bases separating them. Germline values: CDR1 SGHAT, CDR2 FQNNGV. The CDR3 runs to 16 residues. CDR3 nucleotides: TGTGCCAGCAGCCCCTCCCGGGGACGATCGAACACTGAAGCTTTCTTT. Its translation: CASSPSRGRSNTEAFF.

V is TRBV28 and J is TRBJ2-1, with 10 bases that match TRBD2. CDR1 and CDR2 (germline): MDHEN, SYDVKM. The CDR3 totals 18 residues. Trimming took 3 bases from V and 5 from J; bases not matched to a gene: 13. As DNA, the CDR3 is TGTGCCAGCAGTTTCAAGACAAGCGGGAGGGCCCTCGACAATGAGCAGTTCTTC. Translated, it gives CASSFKTSGRALDNEQFF. The variable domain in full, completed from reference TRBV28 and TRBJ2-1, reads DVKVTQSSRYLVKRTGEKVFLECVQDMDHENMFWYRQDPGLGLRLIYFSYDVKMKEKGDIPEGYSVSREKKERFSLILESASTNQTSMYLCASSFKTSGRALDNEQFFGPGTRLTVL.

For this clone: In the same sample, other DNA sequences code for this CDR3. The V call is TRBV2, the J call TRBJ2-7; 8 bases agree with TRBD2. Trimming removed 0 bases from V and 3 bases from J; junction bases left unmatched: 4. CDR3 size: 15 residues. The germline V gene encodes CDR1 SNHLY and CDR2 FYNNEI. The CDR3 here is CASSEALAGGYEQYF. The CDR3 bases are TGTGCCAGCAGTGAAGCTCTGGCGGGGGGCTACGAGCAGTACTTC.

This rearrangement joins TRBV7-2 to TRBJ2-1; 8 bases line up with TRBD1. The V gene's germline CDR1 is SGHTA and CDR2 FQGNSA. V lost 1 base and J lost 4; bases outside the gene matches: 3. The CDR3 totals 15 residues. The CDR3, as DNA: TGTGCCAGCAGCTTAGAATGGACAGGGTACAATGAGCAGTTCTTC. Translating it yields CASSLEWTGYNEQFF.

The gene calls are TRBV5-1 and TRBJ2-1, with a possible D match to TRBD2 (6 bases). The CDR3 has 16 amino acids. Between the trimmed V and J ends, which lost 0 bases and 4 bases, there was a span of 14 bases. The germline gives CDR1 SGHRS, CDR2 YFSETQ. The CDR3 region has the DNA TGCGCCAGCAGCTTGGATCTAGCGCTACTTTACAATGAGCAGTTCTTC. Protein sequence: CASSLDLALLYNEQFF.

This chain connects TRBV19 to TRBJ2-1; TRBD2 might be the D (6 bases). Germline V gene lookup returns CDR1 LNHDA and CDR2 SQIVND (reference sequence). Between the trimmed V and J ends, which lost 6 bases and 3 bases, there was a span of 18 bases. This CDR3 region has 16 residues. The DNA for the CDR3 is TGTGCCAGTAGCCTCAGTCGCCTGCGGGACTACAATGAGCAGTTCTTC. Translating it yields CASSLSRLRDYNEQFF. Based on the CDR3 plus reference TRBV19 and TRBJ2-1, the full variable domain is DGGITQSPKYLFRKEGQNVTLSCEQNLNHDAMYWYRQDPGQGLRLIYYSQIVNDFQKGDIAEGYSVSREKKESFPLTVTSAQKNPTAFYLCASSLSRLRDYNEQFFGPGTRLTVL.

This rearrangement joins TRBV28 to TRBJ1-1, with D perhaps TRBD1 (6 bases). The length of the CDR3 is 14 residues. Germline CDR1 and CDR2: MDHEN and SYDVKM. V was cut by 5 bases and J by 3 bases, with 13 bases left in between. CDR3 residues: CASSLQGGYTEAFF. CDR3 nucleotide sequence: TGTGCCAGCAGTCTACAGGGTGGGTACACTGAAGCTTTCTTT.

This clone was seen a handful of times. V and J are TRBV5-1 and TRBJ1-2; a weak D match, TRBD1 (5 bases). The V gene lost 0 bases and the J gene lost 5 bases, with 14 bases spanning the gap. The CDR3 runs to 15 residues. From germline, CDR1 is SGHRS and CDR2 YFSETQ. The CDR3 DNA follows: TGCGCCAGCAGCTTGGCCCCAGGGAGATTTTATGGCTACACCTTC. This translates into CASSLAPGRFYGYTF. Full variable domain (rest looked up from reference TRBV5-1 and TRBJ1-2): KAGVTQTPRYLIKTRGQQVTLSCSPISGHRSVSWYQQTPGQGLQFLFEYFSETQRNKGNFPGRFSGRQFSNSRSEMNVSTLELGDSALYLCASSLAPGRFYGYTFGSGTRLTVV.

The chain joins TRBV16 to TRBJ1-5; TRBD1 is a possible D gene (5 bases). Germline assignment: CDR1 KGHSY and CDR2 FQNENV. The CDR3 length is 12 residues. V was pared by 4 bases and J by 7 bases, with 8 bases between. The CDR3 DNA sequence: TGTGCCAGCAGCCGAGGGGTGCAGCCCCAGCATTTT. It yields the protein CASSRGVQPQHF.

DNA for the CDR3: TGTGCCAGCAGCTTTTGGGCCTTAAGCAATCAGCCCCAGCATTTT. Amino acids: CASSFWALSNQPQHF. The chain is built from TRBV5-6 and TRBJ1-5, with D uncertain. Deletions cut 2 bases from V and 1 base from J, with 10 bases between. CDR3 size: 15 residues. Per the germline V gene, CDR1 is SGHDT and CDR2 is YYEEEE.

On this clone itself: The DNA is left out, because the CDR3 cannot be placed on it with certainty; the CDR3 is given as TCRdb lists it. This sequence joins TRBV19 and TRBJ2-4. The CDR3 is made up of 13 amino acids, end residues included. Per germline, CDR1 LNHDA and CDR2 SQIVND (reference sequence). CDR3 region: CASSIRFGAGPGF.

This chain's CDR3 is CASSILAAGAYEQYF. The CDR3 DNA is TGTGCCAGTAGTATCCTGGCAGCAGGAGCCTACGAGCAGTACTTC. The rearrangement uses TRBV19 and TRBJ2-7; the D is unclear. Germline CDR1 reads LNHDA; CDR2 reads SQIVND (reference sequence). V was clipped by 3 bases and J by 2 bases, with 14 bases between them. The CDR3 spans 15 residues. The full variable domain, in which reference TRBV19 and TRBJ2-7 provide the parts outside the CDR3, is DGGITQSPKYLFRKEGQNVTLSCEQNLNHDAMYWYRQDPGQGLRLIYYSQIVNDFQKGDIAEGYSVSREKKESFPLTVTSAQKNPTAFYLCASSILAAGAYEQYFGPGTRLTVT.

This clone was recorded only once. The CDR3 spells CASRLQSEQFF. In DNA form, the CDR3 reads TGTGCCAGCAGGCTACAGAGTGAGCAGTTCTTC. The genes are TRBV12-3 or TRBV12-4 and TRBJ2-1, with D hard to call. The V end was cut by 6 bases, the J end by 9 bases, with 9 bases between. This CDR3 has 11 amino acids.

This chain uses TRBV7-2 with TRBJ2-5; tentative D call: TRBD1 (5 bases). Between the trimmed V and J ends, which lost 1 base and 2 bases, there was a span of 11 bases. This CDR3 comprises 15 residues. Germline assignment: CDR1 SGHTA and CDR2 FQGNSA. The CDR3 region has the DNA TGTGCCAGCAGCTTAGGGGGCGAGGAGCAAGAGACCCAGTACTTC. Its translation: CASSLGGEEQETQYF.

V usage is TRBV7-3 and J usage is TRBJ1-2; TRBD1 is a possible D gene (5 bases). This CDR3 has 13 amino acids. Between the trimmed V and J ends, which lost 1 base and 10 bases, there was a span of 13 bases. Germline values: CDR1 SGHTA, CDR2 FQGTGA. CDR3 nucleotide sequence: TGTGCCAGCAGCTTAAATCCAGGGTTAACCTACACCTTC. Residues: CASSLNPGLTYTF.

The chain carries TRBV24-1 and TRBJ2-3; 8 nucleotides agree with TRBD2. V dropped 9 bases and J dropped 3; count of bases not matched to a gene: 10. The CDR3 totals 15 residues. Per the germline V gene, CDR1 is KGHDR and CDR2 is SFDVKD. DNA for the CDR3: TGTGCCACCTCGACTAGCGAGGGGGGTACAGATACGCAGTATTTT. This encodes CATSTSEGGTDTQYF.

This chain links TRBV5-5 with TRBJ2-7, with 8 bases that match TRBD1. CDR1 is SGHKS and CDR2 is YYEKEE in the germline V gene (reference sequence). Trimming cost V 1 base and J 0 bases; bases outside gene matches: 6. The CDR3 has 16 amino acids. This chain's CDR3 is CASSLITGTGSYEQYF. As DNA, the CDR3 is TGTGCCAGCAGCTTGATAACCGGGACAGGCTCCTACGAGCAGTACTTC.

V and J are TRBV7-9 and TRBJ2-3; perhaps TRBD2 as D (5 bases). CDR1 SEHNR and CDR2 FQNEAQ come from the germline V gene (reference sequence). V lost 4 bases to trimming and J lost 4 bases, with 9 bases between them. There are 13 residues in the CDR3. The CDR3 bases are TGTGCCAGCAGCTCCCGAGGGTCAGATACGCAGTATTTT. Translation: CASSSRGSDTQYF.

This clone appeared a single time. The V gene is TRBV6-5, the J gene TRBJ1-6, with 7 nucleotides matching TRBD1. Germline CDR1 MNHEY, CDR2 SVGAGI. The CDR3 length is 16 residues. The J segment lost 7 bases and the V segment lost 0 bases, leaving 6 bases of the junction unmatched. CDR3 nucleotides: TGTGCCAGCAGTTACTCACAGGGGACCGGGAATTCACCCCTCCACTTT. Translated: CASSYSQGTGNSPLHF.

This chain joins TRBV19 and TRBJ2-3, with 8 bases fitting TRBD1. CDR3 length: 17 residues. The junction had 10 bases not matched to a gene; V was cut back by 3 bases and J by 2 bases. CDR1 LNHDA and CDR2 SQIVND come from the germline V gene (reference sequence). The CDR3 region is CASSIQGAPEVTDTQYF. DNA for the CDR3: TGTGCCAGTAGTATCCAGGGGGCCCCGGAGGTCACAGATACGCAGTATTTT.

The chain carries TRBV11-2 and TRBJ2-7; the match to TRBD1 covers 7 bases. This CDR3 has 15 residues. V shed 4 bases, J shed 1 base, and the junction held 7 bases outside the gene matches. The V gene's germline CDR1 is SGHAT and CDR2 FQNNGV. CDR3 bases: TGTGCCAGCAGCTGGTCGCTGGGACAGTCCTACGAGCAGTACTTC. It yields the protein CASSWSLGQSYEQYF.

This clone was detected ten times or more. The chain recombines TRBV11-2 with TRBJ2-1; 9 bases map to TRBD2. V lost 0 bases to trimming and J lost 4 bases; unmatched junction nucleotides: 1. Germline assignment: CDR1 SGHAT and CDR2 FQNNGV. This CDR3 has 15 amino acids. DNA for the CDR3: TGTGCCAGCAGCTTAGAGCTAGCGGGGTACAATGAGCAGTTCTTC. This translates into CASSLELAGYNEQFF.